Shown below are 5 T cell receptor beta chains from a single sample sequenced in a study of shared clonotypes between healthy human individuals. Method: immunoSEQ multiplex PCR; TCRdb's copy keeps in-frame clones and lacks some. The sample holds about 500,000 clones; roughly three quarters are singletons and the top ten take 12%. The sequenced sample was PBMCs. The receptors were gathered from a woman aged 40 to 50 in good health. Some clones in this sample may be carry-over from other donors' samples.

In this sample, this clone turned up once. The CDR3 region has the DNA TGTGCCAGCAGCCAGGCGTTAGGAAACACCATATATTTT. Protein product: CASSQALGNTIYF. The chain carries TRBV14 and TRBJ1-3; no firm D call. This CDR3 has 13 residues. CDR1 is SGHDN and CDR2 is FVKESK in the germline V gene. V lost 3 bases and J 4 bases, leaving 7 bases between the germline ends.

This chain connects TRBV2 to TRBJ1-3; no firm D call. The CDR3 is 15 residues long. The ends were cut back, 4 bases at V and 0 bases at J, with 10 bases in the middle. CDR1 and CDR2 (germline): SNHLY, FYNNEI. CDR3 in amino acids: CASSASPNSGNTIYF. CDR3 bases: TGTGCCAGCAGTGCGTCCCCCAACTCTGGAAACACCATATATTTT.

The chain carries TRBV28 and TRBJ2-1; D is undetermined. CDR1 is MDHEN and CDR2 is SYDVKM in the germline V gene. Trimming pared 3 bases from V and 3 bases from J, leaving 9 bases between. The CDR3 is 14 residues long. CDR3 bases: TGTGCCAGCAGTTTTAGTTTAGACTACAATGAGCAGTTCTTC. Translated, it gives CASSFSLDYNEQFF.

This clone was detected only once. V gene TRBV1 combines with J gene TRBJ2-1; the table's TRBD1 call for D was not verified on the DNA. TRBV1 is noted as a pseudogene. This CDR3 region has 18 residues. In nucleotides, the CDR3 is TGCACCAGCAGCCTCACAGACAGGGGGCCGTGCTCCTACAATGAGCAGTTCTTC. Protein product: CTSSLTDRGPCSYNEQFF.

This chain links TRBV5-1 with TRBJ1-2; D not certain. Trimming took 0 bases from V and 5 from J, leaving 14 bases between them. This CDR3 spans 15 amino acids. CDR1 SGHRS and CDR2 YFSETQ come from the germline V gene. CDR3 residues: CASSLDIGSTYGYTF. The CDR3 DNA sequence: TGCGCCAGCAGCTTGGATATCGGGTCTACATATGGCTACACCTTC.